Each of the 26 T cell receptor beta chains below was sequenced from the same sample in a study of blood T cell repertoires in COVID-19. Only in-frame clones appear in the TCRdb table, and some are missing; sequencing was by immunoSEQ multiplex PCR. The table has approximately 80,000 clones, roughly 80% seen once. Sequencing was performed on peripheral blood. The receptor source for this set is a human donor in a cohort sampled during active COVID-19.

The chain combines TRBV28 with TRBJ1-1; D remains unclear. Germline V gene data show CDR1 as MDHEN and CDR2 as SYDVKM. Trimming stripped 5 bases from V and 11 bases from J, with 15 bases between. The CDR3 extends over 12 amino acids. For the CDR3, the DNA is TGTGCCAGCAGTAACCGGGTCGCGTCGGCTTTCTTT. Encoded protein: CASSNRVASAFF.

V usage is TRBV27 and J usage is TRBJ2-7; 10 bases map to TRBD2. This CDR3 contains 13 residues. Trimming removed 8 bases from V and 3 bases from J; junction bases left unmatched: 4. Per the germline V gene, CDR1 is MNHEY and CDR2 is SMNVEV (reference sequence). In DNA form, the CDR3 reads TGTGCCAGCCAGCGGGGGGGCCGCTACGAGCAGTACTTC. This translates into CASQRGGRYEQYF.

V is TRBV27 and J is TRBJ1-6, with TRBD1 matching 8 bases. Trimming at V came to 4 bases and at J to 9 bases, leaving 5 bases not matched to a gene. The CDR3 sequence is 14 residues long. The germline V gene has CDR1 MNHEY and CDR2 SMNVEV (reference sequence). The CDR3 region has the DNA TGTGCCAGCAGTTCAGACAGGGGCAGTTCACCCCTCCACTTT. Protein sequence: CASSSDRGSSPLHF.

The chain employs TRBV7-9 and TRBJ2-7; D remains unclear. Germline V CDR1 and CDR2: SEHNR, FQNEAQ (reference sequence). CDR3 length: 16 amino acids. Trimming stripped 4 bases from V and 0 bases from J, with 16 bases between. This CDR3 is CASSSALGLSSYEQYF. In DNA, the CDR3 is TGTGCCAGCAGCTCCGCTCTCGGGTTGAGCTCCTACGAGCAGTACTTC.

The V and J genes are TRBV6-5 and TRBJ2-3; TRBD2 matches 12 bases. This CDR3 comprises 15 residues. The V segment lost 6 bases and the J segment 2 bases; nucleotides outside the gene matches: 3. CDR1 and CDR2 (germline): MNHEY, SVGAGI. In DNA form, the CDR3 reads TGTGCCAGCAGCCTAGCGGGGGGGTCCACAGATACGCAGTATTTT. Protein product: CASSLAGGSTDTQYF.

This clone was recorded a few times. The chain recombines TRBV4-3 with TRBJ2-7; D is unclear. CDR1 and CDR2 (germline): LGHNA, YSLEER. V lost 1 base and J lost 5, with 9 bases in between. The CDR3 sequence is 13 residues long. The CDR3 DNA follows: TGCGCCAGCAGCCAAGCCCTTGAGGACGAGCAGTACTTC. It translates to CASSQALEDEQYF.

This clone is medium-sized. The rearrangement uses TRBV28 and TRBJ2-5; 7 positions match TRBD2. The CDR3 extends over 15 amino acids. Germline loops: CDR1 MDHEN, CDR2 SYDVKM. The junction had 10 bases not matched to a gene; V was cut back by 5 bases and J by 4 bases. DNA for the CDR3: TGTGCCAGCAGTGCCCTTGGGAGGGCACGAGAGACCCAGTACTTC. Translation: CASSALGRARETQYF. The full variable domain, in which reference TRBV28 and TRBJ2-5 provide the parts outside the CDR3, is DVKVTQSSRYLVKRTGEKVFLECVQDMDHENMFWYRQDPGLGLRLIYFSYDVKMKEKGDIPEGYSVSREKKERFSLILESASTNQTSMYLCASSALGRARETQYFGPGTRLLVL.

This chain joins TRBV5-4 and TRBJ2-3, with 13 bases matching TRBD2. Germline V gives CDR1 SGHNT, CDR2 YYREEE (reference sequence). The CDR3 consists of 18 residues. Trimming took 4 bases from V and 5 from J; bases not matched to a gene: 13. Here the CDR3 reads CASSLGLAGDHGGDTQYF. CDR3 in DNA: TGTGCCAGCAGCCTAGGACTAGCGGGGGATCATGGAGGAGATACGCAGTATTTT.

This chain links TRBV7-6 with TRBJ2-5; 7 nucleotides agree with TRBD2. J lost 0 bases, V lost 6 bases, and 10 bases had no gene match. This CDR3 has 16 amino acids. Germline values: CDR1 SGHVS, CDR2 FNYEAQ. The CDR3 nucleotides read TGTGCCAGCAGTGCCCGACTAGCCAGAAACCAAGAGACCCAGTACTTC. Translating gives CASSARLARNQETQYF.

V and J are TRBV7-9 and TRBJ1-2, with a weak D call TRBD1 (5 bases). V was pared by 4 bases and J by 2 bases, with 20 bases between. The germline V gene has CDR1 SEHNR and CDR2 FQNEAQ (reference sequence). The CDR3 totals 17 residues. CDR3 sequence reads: CASSSLRSGEVNYGYTF. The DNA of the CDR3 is TGTGCCAGCAGCTCCCTTCGATCGGGGGAGGTGAACTATGGCTACACCTTC.

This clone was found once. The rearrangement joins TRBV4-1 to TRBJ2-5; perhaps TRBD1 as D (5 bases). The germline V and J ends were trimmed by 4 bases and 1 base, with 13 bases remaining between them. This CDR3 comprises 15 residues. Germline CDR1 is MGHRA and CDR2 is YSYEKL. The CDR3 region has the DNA TGCGCCAGCAGCCCCTTCTGGGGCTCCCAAGAGACCCAGTACTTC. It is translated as CASSPFWGSQETQYF.

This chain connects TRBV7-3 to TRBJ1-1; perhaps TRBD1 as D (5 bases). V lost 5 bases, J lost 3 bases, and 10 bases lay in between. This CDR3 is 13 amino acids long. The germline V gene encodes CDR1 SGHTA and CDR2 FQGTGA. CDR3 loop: CASSATVYTEAFF. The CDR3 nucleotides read TGTGCCAGCAGCGCGACAGTTTACACTGAAGCTTTCTTT.

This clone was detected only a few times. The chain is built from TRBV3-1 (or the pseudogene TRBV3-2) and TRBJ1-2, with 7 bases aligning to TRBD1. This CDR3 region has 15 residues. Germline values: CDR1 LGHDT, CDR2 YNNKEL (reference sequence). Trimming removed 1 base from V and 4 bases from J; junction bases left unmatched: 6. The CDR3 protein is CASSQANRQGYGYTF. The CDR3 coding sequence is TGTGCCAGCAGCCAAGCAAACCGACAGGGCTATGGCTACACCTTC.

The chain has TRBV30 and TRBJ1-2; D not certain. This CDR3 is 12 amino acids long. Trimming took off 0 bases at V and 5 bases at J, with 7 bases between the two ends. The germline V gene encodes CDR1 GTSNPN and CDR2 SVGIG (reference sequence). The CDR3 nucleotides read TGTGCCTGGAGTGTAACGGGTTATGGCTACACCTTC. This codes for CAWSVTGYGYTF.

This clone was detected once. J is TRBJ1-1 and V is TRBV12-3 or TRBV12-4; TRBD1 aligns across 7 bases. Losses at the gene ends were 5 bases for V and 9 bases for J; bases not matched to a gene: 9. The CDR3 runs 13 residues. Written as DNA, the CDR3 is TGTGCCAGCAGTGCGGACAGGCGACGACAAGCTTTCTTT. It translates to CASSADRRRQAFF.

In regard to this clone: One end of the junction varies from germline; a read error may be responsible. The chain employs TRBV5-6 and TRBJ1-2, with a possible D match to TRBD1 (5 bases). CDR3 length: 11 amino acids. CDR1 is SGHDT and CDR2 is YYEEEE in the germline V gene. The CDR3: CASSLRGRDSF. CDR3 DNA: TGTGCCAGCAGCTTGCGAGGGCGGGACTCCTTC.

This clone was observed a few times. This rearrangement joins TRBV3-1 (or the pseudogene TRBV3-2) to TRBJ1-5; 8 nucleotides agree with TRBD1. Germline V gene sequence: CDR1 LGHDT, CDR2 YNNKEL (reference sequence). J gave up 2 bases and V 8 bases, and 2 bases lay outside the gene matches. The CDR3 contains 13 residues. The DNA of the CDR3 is TGTGCCAGCGCGGGACAGGGCAATCAGCCCCAGCATTTT. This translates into CASAGQGNQPQHF.

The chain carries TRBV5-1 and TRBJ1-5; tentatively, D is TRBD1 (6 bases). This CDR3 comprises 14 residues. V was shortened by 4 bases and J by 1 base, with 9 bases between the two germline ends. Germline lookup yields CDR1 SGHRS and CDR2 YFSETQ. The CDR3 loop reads CASSPQGSNQPQHF. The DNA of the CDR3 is TGCGCCAGCAGCCCCCAGGGGAGCAATCAGCCCCAGCATTTT.

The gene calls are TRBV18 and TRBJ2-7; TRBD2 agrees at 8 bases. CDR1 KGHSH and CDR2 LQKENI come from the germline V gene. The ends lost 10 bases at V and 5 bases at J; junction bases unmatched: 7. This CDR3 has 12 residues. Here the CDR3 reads CATNPGGDEQYF. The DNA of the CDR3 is TGTGCCACCAACCCGGGGGGGGACGAGCAGTACTTC.

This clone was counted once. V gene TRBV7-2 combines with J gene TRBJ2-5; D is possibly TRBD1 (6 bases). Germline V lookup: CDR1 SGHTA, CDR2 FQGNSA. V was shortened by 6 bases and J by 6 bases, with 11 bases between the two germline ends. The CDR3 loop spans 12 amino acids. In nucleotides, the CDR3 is TGTGCCAGCAGTTACAGGGAAAAGACCCAGTACTTC. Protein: CASSYREKTQYF.

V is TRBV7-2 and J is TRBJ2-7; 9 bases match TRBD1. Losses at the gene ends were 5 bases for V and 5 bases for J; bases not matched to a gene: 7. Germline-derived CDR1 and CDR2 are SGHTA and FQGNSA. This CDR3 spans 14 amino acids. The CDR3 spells CASSPRDRVHEQYF. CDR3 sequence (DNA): TGTGCCAGCAGCCCTAGGGACAGGGTCCACGAGCAGTACTTC.

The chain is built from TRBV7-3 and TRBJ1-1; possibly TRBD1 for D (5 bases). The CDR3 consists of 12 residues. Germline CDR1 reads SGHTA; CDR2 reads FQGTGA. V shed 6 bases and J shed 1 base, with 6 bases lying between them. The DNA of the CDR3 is TGTGCCAGCAGTACAGGGAACACTGAAGCTTTCTTT. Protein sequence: CASSTGNTEAFF.

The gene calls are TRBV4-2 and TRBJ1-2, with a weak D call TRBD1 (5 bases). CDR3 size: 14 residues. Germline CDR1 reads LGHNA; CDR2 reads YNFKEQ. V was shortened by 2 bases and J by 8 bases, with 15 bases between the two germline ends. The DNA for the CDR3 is TGTGCCAGCAGCCAATCATTCAGGGTGGGCGGCTACACCTTC. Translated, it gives CASSQSFRVGGYTF.

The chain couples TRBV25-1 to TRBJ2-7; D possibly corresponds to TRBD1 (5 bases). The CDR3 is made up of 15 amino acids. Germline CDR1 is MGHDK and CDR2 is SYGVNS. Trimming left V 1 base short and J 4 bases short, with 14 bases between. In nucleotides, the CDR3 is TGTGCCAGCAGTGAATTGGCAGGGTCGACGTACGAGCAGTACTTC. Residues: CASSELAGSTYEQYF.

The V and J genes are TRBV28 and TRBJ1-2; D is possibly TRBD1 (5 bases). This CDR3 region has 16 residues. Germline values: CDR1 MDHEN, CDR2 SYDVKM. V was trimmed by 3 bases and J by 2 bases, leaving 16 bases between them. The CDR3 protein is CASSLFTGRGNYGYTF. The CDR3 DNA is TGTGCCAGCAGTTTGTTCACAGGCAGAGGCAACTATGGCTACACCTTC.

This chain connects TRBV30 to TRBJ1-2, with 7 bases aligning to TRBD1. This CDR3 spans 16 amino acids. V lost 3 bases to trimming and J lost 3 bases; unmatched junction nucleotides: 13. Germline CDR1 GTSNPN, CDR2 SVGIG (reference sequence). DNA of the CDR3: TGTGCCTGGAGCGACCCCCGGGACAGATACCACTATGGCTACACCTTC. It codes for CAWSDPRDRYHYGYTF.